What follows is one T cell receptor beta chain and its context. The source of the sample is a study of shared clonotypes between healthy human individuals. Germline CDR1 and CDR2: SGHDN and FVKESK. V dropped 6 bases and J dropped 0; count of bases not matched to a gene: 13. The CDR3 is 17 amino acids. CD8 cells regarded as naive lacked CD45RO, were positively chosen for CCR7, and omitted terminally differentiated effector memory CD45RA+ cells. The assay was immunoSEQ multiplex PCR, and TCRdb's table has in-frame clones only and misses some. This table has approximately 1.9 million clones, roughly 93% appearing once.

Sequencing was performed on naive CD8+ T cells from PBMCs. The clonotype originates from a man aged 18 to 30 in good health. Some clones in this sample may be carry-over from other donors' samples. V usage is TRBV14 and J usage is TRBJ2-7, with 8 bases aligning to TRBD2. The CDR3 here is CASSLGPGGRISYEQYF. The CDR3 nucleotides read TGTGCCAGCAGTCTCGGACCGGGCGGGAGGATCTCCTACGAGCAGTACTTC.